This T cell receptor beta chain is drawn from a study of tumor-infiltrating lymphocytes in localized non-small cell lung cancer. CDR1 is ENHRY, CDR2 SYGVKD, per germline. This CDR3 is built from 15 residues. Assay: immunoSEQ multiplex PCR; the TCRdb copy retains only in-frame clones and omits some. The sample holds roughly 7,100 clones, 74% seen once. Regarding this clone: The junction departs from germline at one end; a sequencing error may be responsible.

This clonotype was sampled from a human donor with non-small cell lung cancer. The source material was uninvolved lung tissue not adjacent to the tumor. This chain uses TRBV10-3 with TRBJ1-1, with D tentatively TRBD1 (5 bases). As DNA, the CDR3 is TGTGCCAGCAGTTACTCGGCGCAGGGGAACACTGAAGCTTTCTTT. Protein sequence: CASSYSAQGNTEAFF.